Below, 27 T cell receptor beta chains from the same sample are listed, as sequenced in a study of blood T cell repertoires in COVID-19. Repertoires were generated with immunoSEQ multiplex PCR, while TCRdb's copy carries only in-frame clones and drops some. The sample has about 110,000 clones, around four fifths seen once. The sequencing input was peripheral blood. The receptor source for this set is a man aged 70-80 years with acute or convalescent COVID-19.

The rearrangement links TRBV2 to TRBJ1-2; TRBD1 aligns across 10 bases. The CDR3 is made up of 13 amino acids. J was trimmed by 5 bases and V by 8 bases; bases with no gene match: 5. Germline CDR1 and CDR2: SNHLY and FYNNEI. DNA of the CDR3: TGTGCCAGCGCCACGGGACAGGGGTATGGCTACACCTTC. Translating it yields CASATGQGYGYTF.

J is TRBJ2-5 and V is TRBV3-1 (or the pseudogene TRBV3-2); 9 bases map to TRBD2. Germline lookup yields CDR1 LGHDT and CDR2 YNNKEL (reference sequence). This CDR3 contains 17 residues. The junction had 5 bases not matched to a gene; V was cut back by 0 bases and J by 0 bases. The CDR3 loop reads CASSQDYTSGHQETQYF. Written as DNA, the CDR3 is TGTGCCAGCAGCCAAGATTACACTAGCGGGCACCAAGAGACCCAGTACTTC.

The gene calls are TRBV5-4 and TRBJ1-4; 7 bases fit TRBD1. From germline, CDR1 is SGHNT and CDR2 YYREEE (reference sequence). The CDR3 sequence is 18 residues long. V lost 0 bases to trimming and J lost 8 bases; unmatched junction nucleotides: 16. CDR3 in amino acids: CASSLASYWDSAYEKLFF. CDR3 DNA sequence: TGTGCCAGCAGCTTGGCCTCCTATTGGGACAGCGCATACGAAAAACTGTTTTTT.

The J gene is TRBJ2-2, the V gene TRBV7-6, with D maybe TRBD1 (6 bases). This CDR3 region has 17 residues. Trimming took 5 bases from V and 0 from J, leaving 16 bases between them. Germline V CDR1 and CDR2: SGHVS, FNYEAQ. The CDR3: CASSSQDSSPNTGELFF. The CDR3 nucleotides read TGTGCCAGCAGCAGTCAGGACAGCTCCCCGAACACCGGGGAGCTGTTTTTT.

The J gene is TRBJ1-2, the V gene TRBV27; D may be TRBD1 (5 bases). The V and J ends lost 5 bases and 2 bases respectively, with 9 bases between them. This CDR3 region has 13 residues. The V gene's germline CDR1 is MNHEY and CDR2 SMNVEV (reference sequence). In DNA, the CDR3 is TGTGCCAGCAGTCAGGGACTGAACTATGGCTACACCTTC. Translation gives CASSQGLNYGYTF.

The V call is TRBV19, the J call TRBJ1-1; D is possibly TRBD1 (5 bases). V was clipped by 0 bases and J by 5 bases, with 16 bases between them. The CDR3 runs 16 residues. Germline CDR1 reads LNHDA; CDR2 reads SQIVND (reference sequence). The chain's CDR3 is CASSIEVKGPGTEAFF. CDR3 DNA sequence: TGTGCCAGTAGTATAGAGGTGAAGGGGCCTGGGACTGAAGCTTTCTTT.

The CDR3 sequence: CASRSGGSTDTQYF. The CDR3, as DNA: TGTGCCTCCCGTAGCGGGGGGAGCACAGATACGCAGTATTTT. The chain joins TRBV10-3 to TRBJ2-3; 10 bases match TRBD2. V dropped 11 bases and J dropped 0; count of bases not matched to a gene: 5. The CDR3 is made up of 14 amino acids. Germline V lookup: CDR1 ENHRY, CDR2 SYGVKD.

This chain joins TRBV19 and TRBJ1-5; 7 bases agree with TRBD1. Per the germline V gene, CDR1 is LNHDA and CDR2 is SQIVND (reference sequence). Losses at the gene ends were 3 bases for V and 4 bases for J; bases not matched to a gene: 6. The CDR3 length is 15 residues. The CDR3 spells CASSIGPGGNQPQHF. CDR3 bases: TGTGCCAGTAGTATTGGTCCAGGGGGGAATCAGCCCCAGCATTTT.

The V and J genes are TRBV2 and TRBJ2-5, with D tentatively TRBD1 (6 bases). This CDR3 has 12 residues. V was clipped by 9 bases and J by 2 bases, with 10 bases between them. Germline V lookup: CDR1 SNHLY, CDR2 FYNNEI. For the CDR3, the DNA is TGTGCCAGTGGGACAACTCAAGAGACCCAGTACTTC. Protein: CASGTTQETQYF. The variable domain in full, with the rest retrieved from reference TRBV2 and TRBJ2-5, is EPEVTQTPSHQVTQMGQEVILRCVPISNHLYFYWYRQILGQKVEFLVSFYNNEISEKSEIFDDQFSVERPDGSNFTLKIRSTKLEDSAMYFCASGTTQETQYFGPGTRLLVL.

DNA of the CDR3: TGCGCCAGCAGCCCTGGGAGGCTCTATGGCTACACCTTC. It codes for CASSPGRLYGYTF. The rearrangement joins TRBV5-1 to TRBJ1-2; D gene ambiguous. The V and J ends lost 4 bases and 4 bases respectively, with 11 bases between them. The CDR3 loop spans 13 amino acids. CDR1 is SGHRS and CDR2 is YFSETQ in the germline V gene.

The V and J genes are TRBV7-8 and TRBJ2-3, with 8 nucleotides matching TRBD2. Looked up from germline, CDR1 is SGHVS and CDR2 is FQNEAQ. This CDR3 is 16 amino acids long. With V trimmed by 3 bases and J by 4 bases, 9 bases remained unmatched. CDR3 sequence: CASSFYPRGESDTQYF. DNA for the CDR3: TGTGCCAGCAGCTTTTATCCGCGGGGGGAATCAGATACGCAGTATTTT.

J is TRBJ2-5 and V is TRBV12-3 or TRBV12-4, with TRBD1 matching over 7 bases. CDR3 length: 12 amino acids. V gave up 3 bases and J gave up 5 bases; unmatched junction bases: 0. The CDR3 DNA follows: TGTGCCAGCAGTTTGGACAGGGAGACCCAGTACTTC. Amino acid sequence: CASSLDRETQYF.

V is TRBV20-1 and J is TRBJ2-3, with 12 positions matching TRBD2. In germline, CDR1 is DFQATT, CDR2 SNEGSKA (reference sequence). The CDR3 has 17 residues. Losses at the gene ends were 3 bases for V and 7 bases for J; bases not matched to a gene: 14. Here the CDR3 DNA reads TGCAGTGCTAGTCCCCTAGCGGGGGGGCGGGTTCGCAATACGCAGTATTTT. Translation gives CSASPLAGGRVRNTQYF.

This chain links TRBV19 with TRBJ1-2; 11 nucleotides line up with TRBD1. The CDR3 length is 15 residues. V lost 5 bases to trimming and J lost 3 bases; unmatched junction nucleotides: 5. The germline V gene encodes CDR1 LNHDA and CDR2 SQIVND (reference sequence). The CDR3 sequence: CASSPGTGGDYGYTF. CDR3 in DNA: TGTGCCAGTAGTCCGGGGACAGGGGGGGACTATGGCTACACCTTC.

The chain combines TRBV5-4 with TRBJ2-1; a possible D gene is TRBD2 (6 bases). In germline, CDR1 is SGHNT, CDR2 YYREEE (reference sequence). The CDR3 length is 13 residues. Trimming removed 3 bases at V and 9 bases at J, with 13 bases between. The CDR3 sequence is CASSSERGFEQFF. The CDR3 region has the DNA TGTGCCAGCAGCTCGGAACGGGGGTTTGAGCAGTTCTTC.

The rearrangement links TRBV12-3 or TRBV12-4 to TRBJ2-7; 9 positions agree with TRBD1. V trimming: 8 bases; J trimming: 3 bases; junction bases outside the gene matches: 5. The CDR3 length is 13 residues. The CDR3 spells CASSRDRDYEQYF. DNA of the CDR3: TGTGCCAGCTCCCGGGACAGGGACTACGAGCAGTACTTC.

This chain uses TRBV3-1 (or the pseudogene TRBV3-2) with TRBJ2-5; D is perhaps TRBD2 (6 bases). The CDR3 consists of 15 residues. Germline CDR1 LGHDT, CDR2 YNNKEL (reference sequence). V lost 0 bases, J lost 2 bases, and 10 bases lay in between. CDR3 coding DNA: TGTGCCAGCAGCCAAGATCCTAGCGCACAAGAGACCCAGTACTTC. Residues: CASSQDPSAQETQYF.

This clone occurred a few times. The genes are TRBV5-4 and TRBJ1-6; TRBD1 agrees at 7 bases. This CDR3 contains 16 residues. The germline gives CDR1 SGHNT, CDR2 YYREEE (reference sequence). With V trimmed by 0 bases and J by 6 bases, 6 bases remained unmatched. The CDR3: CASSLGGQGGNSPLHF. CDR3 nucleotide sequence: TGTGCCAGCAGCTTGGGCGGGCAGGGGGGTAATTCACCCCTCCACTTT.

V is TRBV27 and J is TRBJ1-2; TRBD1 matches at 8 bases. Trimming cost V 5 bases and J 8 bases; bases outside gene matches: 16. Germline CDR1 reads MNHEY; CDR2 reads SMNVEV (reference sequence). The CDR3 consists of 16 residues. The CDR3: CASSANPGTGHGGYTF. The DNA for the CDR3 is TGTGCCAGCAGTGCCAACCCCGGGACAGGCCACGGGGGCTACACCTTC.

V and J are TRBV9 and TRBJ1-1; 9 bases are shared with TRBD1. CDR1 is SGDLS, CDR2 YYNGEE, per germline. The length of the CDR3 is 16 residues. The J segment lost 1 base and the V segment lost 3 bases, leaving 7 bases of the junction unmatched. CDR3 sequence reads: CASSAGQGRGNTEAFF. The CDR3, as DNA: TGTGCCAGCAGCGCCGGACAGGGGAGGGGGAACACTGAAGCTTTCTTT.

This chain links TRBV7-6 with TRBJ2-1, with 11 positions matching TRBD2. Germline V gene lookup returns CDR1 SGHVS and CDR2 FNYEAQ. The CDR3 has 16 residues. With V trimmed by 3 bases and J by 4 bases, 5 bases remained unmatched. The CDR3 spells CASSLGASGGYNEQFF. The CDR3 DNA follows: TGTGCCAGCAGCTTGGGGGCTAGCGGGGGGTACAATGAGCAGTTCTTC. The full variable domain, its missing parts supplied by reference TRBV7-6 and TRBJ2-1, is GAGVSQSPRYKVTKRGQDVALRCDPISGHVSLYWYRQALGQGPEFLTYFNYEAQQDKSGLPNDRFSAERPEGSISTLTIQRTEQRDSAMYRCASSLGASGGYNEQFFGPGTRLTVL.

This chain joins TRBV5-1 and TRBJ2-2; a weak D match, TRBD1 (5 bases). V gave up 0 bases and J gave up 6 bases, with 12 bases separating them. In germline, CDR1 is SGHRS, CDR2 YFSETQ. This CDR3 comprises 15 residues. The CDR3: CASSLVVSQAGELFF. The CDR3 coding sequence is TGCGCCAGCAGCTTGGTTGTCTCACAGGCCGGGGAGCTGTTTTTT.

This clone came up a few times. The chain employs TRBV24-1 and TRBJ2-3, with TRBD1 identical over 8 bases. The germline gives CDR1 KGHDR, CDR2 SFDVKD. CDR3 size: 16 residues. J gave up 3 bases and V 2 bases, and 6 bases lay outside the gene matches. CDR3 residues: CATSDSSGGGTDTQYF. DNA of the CDR3: TGTGCCACCAGTGATTCGTCAGGGGGCGGAACAGATACGCAGTATTTT.

This clone showed up just a few times. V and J are TRBV12-3 or TRBV12-4 and TRBJ2-2; D is uncertain. V gave up 7 bases and J gave up 4 bases, with 10 bases separating them. This CDR3 spans 13 amino acids. The CDR3 sequence: CASTLQFTGELFF. The CDR3, as DNA: TGTGCCAGCACTCTTCAGTTCACCGGGGAGCTGTTTTTT.

CDR3 residues: CASFPGGDRGSDYGYTF. The DNA for the CDR3 is TGCGCCAGCTTCCCTGGGGGAGACAGGGGTAGCGACTATGGCTACACCTTC. The chain combines TRBV10-2 with TRBJ1-2; 8 nucleotides align to TRBD1. From germline, CDR1 is WSHSY and CDR2 SAAADI. This CDR3 is 17 amino acids long. The V gene end was trimmed by 8 bases and the J gene end by 3 bases; junction bases not matched to a gene: 17.

The genes are TRBV5-6 and TRBJ1-3; 8 bases agree with TRBD1. CDR3 length equals 15 residues. CDR1 and CDR2 from the germline V gene are SGHDT and YYEEEE. V was clipped by 3 bases and J by 0 bases; unmatched bases: 2. The CDR3 region is CASSSRGHSGNTIYF. The DNA for the CDR3 is TGTGCCAGCAGCTCCAGGGGGCACTCTGGAAACACCATATATTTT.

The chain employs TRBV7-2 and TRBJ2-5, with D perhaps TRBD1 (6 bases). The CDR3 runs to 14 residues. The germline gives CDR1 SGHTA, CDR2 FQGNSA. Trimming took 4 bases from V and 5 from J, leaving 14 bases between them. CDR3 sequence: CASSSGHSPETQYF. For the CDR3, the DNA is TGTGCCAGCAGCTCGGGACATTCCCCGGAGACCCAGTACTTC.